One sample yielded the 6 T cell receptor beta chains listed below, sequenced in a study of control samples from healthy donors and cancer patients. The method was immunoSEQ multiplex PCR; TCRdb's version includes in-frame clones alone and lacks a portion of them. The table includes about 73,000 clones, roughly 91% detected once. Sequencing was carried out using PBMCs. These receptors were collected from a man aged 60-69 years with lung cancer.

The V gene is TRBV12-3 or TRBV12-4, the J gene TRBJ2-7, with D unclear. This CDR3 spans 12 amino acids. The V gene lost 0 bases and the J gene lost 4 bases, with 4 bases spanning the gap. CDR3 DNA sequence: TGTGCCAGCAGTTTAGCGGGATACGAGCAGTACGTC. This encodes CASSLAGYEQYV.

The chain has TRBV11-1 and TRBJ1-1; D ambiguous. CDR1 and CDR2 from the germline V gene are SGHAT and FQDESV (reference sequence). The V and J ends lost 8 bases and 2 bases respectively, with 15 bases between them. The CDR3 loop spans 14 amino acids. The CDR3 nucleotides are TGTGCCAGCCGACAACCACAAGTTAACACTGAAGCTTTCTTT. Residues: CASRQPQVNTEAFF.

V usage is TRBV9 and J usage is TRBJ2-1, with 7 positions matching TRBD1. V dropped 3 bases and J dropped 2; count of bases not matched to a gene: 5. From germline, CDR1 is SGDLS and CDR2 YYNGEE. This CDR3 is 15 amino acids long. The DNA for the CDR3 is TGTGCCAGCAGCGACACGGGACAGCCCTACAATGAGCAGTTCTTC. The encoded protein is CASSDTGQPYNEQFF.

V gene TRBV27 combines with J gene TRBJ2-7; 9 bases align to TRBD1. V was pared by 2 bases and J by 3 bases, with 2 bases of the junction left unmatched. The germline CDR1 and CDR2 sequences are MNHEY and SMNVEV (reference sequence). This CDR3 spans 14 amino acids. The CDR3 loop is CASSLGTGLYEQYF. CDR3 DNA sequence: TGTGCCAGCAGTTTAGGGACAGGGCTCTACGAGCAGTACTTC.

The chain uses TRBV5-1 and TRBJ2-2, with 9 bases that match TRBD2. CDR1 is SGHRS, CDR2 YFSETQ, per germline. The trim removed 6 bases at V and 0 bases at J, leaving 9 bases unmatched. The CDR3 has 17 amino acids. CDR3 loop: CASKTGTSPSNTGELFF. CDR3 coding DNA: TGCGCCAGCAAGACCGGGACTAGCCCCTCGAACACCGGGGAGCTGTTTTTT.

The chain carries TRBV6-5 and TRBJ2-1; no clear D gene. The CDR3 has 11 amino acids. V was clipped by 2 bases and J by 8 bases, with 4 bases between them. Germline values: CDR1 MNHEY, CDR2 SVGAGI. CDR3 sequence: CASSYNHEQFF. For the CDR3, the DNA is TGTGCCAGCAGTTACAACCATGAGCAGTTCTTC.